Listed here are 22 T cell receptor beta chains from one sample, sequenced in a study of neurological immune-mediated disorders. TCRdb re-derived calls from the 5' RACE reads in MiXCR, one entry per CDR3 protein. The sample consists of 20,000 to 30,000 distinct CDR3 sequences, more than 2% of them appearing once. Sequencing was carried out using PBMCs. The receptors were gathered from a woman between 50 and 59 years old with multiple sclerosis.

This clonotype was picked up a small number of times. The chain joins TRBV5-1 to TRBJ2-3; 10 nucleotides agree with TRBD1. The germline V gene encodes CDR1 SGHRS and CDR2 YFSETQ. The CDR3 sequence is 17 residues long. Trimming cost V 0 bases and J 4 bases; bases outside gene matches: 8. In DNA form, the CDR3 reads TGCGCCAGCAGCTTGGCGATTGGGACAGGGGACCCAGATACGCAGTATTTT. As protein: CASSLAIGTGDPDTQYF.

This clonotype rates as medium-sized. The chain links TRBV20-1 to TRBJ1-1; 10 bases line up with TRBD1. The germline CDR1 and CDR2 sequences are DFQATT and SNEGSKA (reference sequence). Germline trimming cut 6 bases from V and 1 base from J; bases unmatched to any gene: 8. CDR3 length: 15 residues. Here the CDR3 DNA reads TGCAGTGCATCAAGACAGGGGGCCAAGAACACTGAAGCTTTCTTT. Its protein product is CSASRQGAKNTEAFF.

This clonotype was counted many times. The junction departs from the called germline gene at one end, perhaps through a read error. The chain employs TRBV2 and TRBJ1-5, with D hard to call. The germline V gene encodes CDR1 SNHLY and CDR2 FYNNEI. This CDR3 has 13 residues. The CDR3, as DNA: TGTGCCAGCACTTCCCAGGAAGGTCAGCCCCAGAATTTT. This codes for CASTSQEGQPQNF.

This clonotype was counted only a few times. V and J are TRBV20-1 and TRBJ1-2; a weak D match, TRBD1 (5 bases). V dropped 6 bases and J dropped 1 base, with 9 bases sitting between them. The CDR3 covers 12 residues. In germline, CDR1 is DFQATT, CDR2 SNEGSKA (reference sequence). CDR3 protein: CSAGDVNYGYTF. CDR3 DNA sequence: TGCAGTGCGGGGGACGTTAACTATGGCTACACCTTC.

This clonotype was picked up many times. V and J are TRBV5-1 and TRBJ2-5; D is possibly TRBD2 (6 bases). Germline loops: CDR1 SGHRS, CDR2 YFSETQ. This CDR3 has 15 amino acids. The V and J ends lost 5 bases and 4 bases respectively, with 18 bases between them. In DNA, the CDR3 is TGCGCCAGCAGGTCCGTCGGGCGGGATGGAGAGACCCAGTACTTC. Residues: CASRSVGRDGETQYF.

The table lists this clonotype with many counts. The gene calls are TRBV12-3 or TRBV12-4 and TRBJ2-3; D is uncertain. This CDR3 comprises 14 residues. Trimming removed 2 bases from V and 2 bases from J, with 8 bases in between. CDR3 DNA: TGTGCCAGCAGTTTAAGGCTACCCACAGATACGCAGTATTTT. Encoded protein: CASSLRLPTDTQYF.

This clonotype showed up many times. V and J are TRBV15 and TRBJ2-1; 11 bases line up with TRBD1. Germline CDR1 and CDR2: LNHNV and YYDKDF (reference sequence). The CDR3 runs 14 residues. The V and J ends lost 1 base and 9 bases, in that order; junction bases with no gene match: 2. The CDR3 nucleotides are TGTGCCACCAGCAGAGGTGGACAGGGGGCTGAGCAGTTCTTC. This codes for CATSRGGQGAEQFF.

The chain combines TRBV5-1 with TRBJ1-1, with TRBD1 identical over 7 bases. V dropped 1 base and J dropped 3; count of bases not matched to a gene: 18. The germline V gene has CDR1 SGHRS and CDR2 YFSETQ. The CDR3 totals 19 residues. CDR3 sequence reads: CASSLTGLDRARSYTEAFF. In DNA, the CDR3 is TGCGCCAGCAGCTTGACCGGGCTAGACAGGGCCCGATCGTACACTGAAGCTTTCTTT.

This clonotype was found many times. The rearrangement links TRBV5-1 to TRBJ2-1; no definite D call. The CDR3 is 16 residues long. Germline CDR1 and CDR2: SGHRS and YFSETQ. V was cut by 0 bases and J by 4 bases, with 14 bases left in between. The CDR3 DNA is TGCGCCAGCAGCTTGGTGGCTACGAGCTCGTACAATGAGCAGTTCTTC. This sequence encodes CASSLVATSSYNEQFF.

This clonotype was counted ten times or more. V and J are TRBV5-1 and TRBJ2-7; the D gene could be TRBD1 or TRBD2 (5 bases each). Germline assignment: CDR1 SGHRS and CDR2 YFSETQ. CDR3 length: 15 amino acids. Between the trimmed V and J ends, which lost 3 bases and 2 bases, there was a span of 15 bases. The CDR3 DNA is TGCGCCAGCAGCTCGCCAAGGGACGGCACCTACGAGCAGTACTTC. Translation gives CASSSPRDGTYEQYF.

This clonotype was seen repeatedly, ten times or more. The gene calls are TRBV27 and TRBJ1-5; D not certain. V was clipped by 2 bases and J by 6 bases, with 17 bases between them. The length of the CDR3 is 16 residues. Germline values: CDR1 MNHEY, CDR2 SMNVEV (reference sequence). CDR3 sequence: CASSLRSAGWGQPQHF. The CDR3 DNA follows: TGTGCCAGCAGTTTAAGGTCTGCGGGGTGGGGTCAGCCCCAGCATTTT.

This clonotype was counted ten times or more. The chain links TRBV6-2 or TRBV6-3 to TRBJ1-5; 9 bases are a match to TRBD1. Germline V gives CDR1 MNHEY, CDR2 SVGEGT. The V gene end was trimmed by 6 bases and the J gene end by 4 bases; junction bases not matched to a gene: 7. The CDR3 length is 15 residues. The CDR3 DNA follows: TGTGCCAGCAGAAAAACAGGGGGCGGAAATCAGCCCCAGCATTTT. Protein sequence: CASRKTGGGNQPQHF.

V gene TRBV29-1 combines with J gene TRBJ2-7; TRBD1 matches 8 bases. CDR1 is SQVTM, CDR2 ANQGSEA, per germline. This CDR3 has 13 amino acids. V shed 4 bases, J shed 4 bases, and the junction held 6 bases outside the gene matches. Here the CDR3 DNA reads TGCAGCGTTGTCCCGACAGGGGTGTACGAGCAGTACTTC. Amino acids: CSVVPTGVYEQYF.

At least ten counts were recorded for this clonotype. This chain joins TRBV2 and TRBJ2-1, with TRBD2 identical over 8 bases. The CDR3 is made up of 20 amino acids. Germline V gene data show CDR1 as SNHLY and CDR2 as FYNNEI. J was trimmed by 0 bases and V by 4 bases; bases with no gene match: 17. DNA for the CDR3: TGTGCCAGCAGTGTGAATAATGTGGCTAGCGGGTGGAGCTCCTACAATGAGCAGTTCTTC. Encoded protein: CASSVNNVASGWSSYNEQFF. Full variable domain (remainder filled in from reference TRBV2 and TRBJ2-1): EPEVTQTPSHQVTQMGQEVILRCVPISNHLYFYWYRQILGQKVEFLVSFYNNEISEKSEIFDDQFSVERPDGSNFTLKIRSTKLEDSAMYFCASSVNNVASGWSSYNEQFFGPGTRLTVL.

This clonotype was detected many times. This chain uses TRBV12-3 or TRBV12-4 with TRBJ2-1; no clear D. V was cut by 5 bases and J by 9 bases, with 11 bases left in between. The length of the CDR3 is 12 residues. CDR3 bases: TGTGCCAGCAGTCCACGACCGTCTGAGCAGTTCTTC. Protein sequence: CASSPRPSEQFF.

This clonotype has at least ten counts. V and J are TRBV27 and TRBJ1-1, with D possibly TRBD1 on 5 matching bases. The ends were cut back, 2 bases at V and 1 base at J, with 17 bases in the middle. CDR3 length: 17 amino acids. The germline V gene has CDR1 MNHEY and CDR2 SMNVEV (reference sequence). CDR3 protein: CASSLRQRGISNTEAFF. DNA for the CDR3: TGTGCCAGCAGTTTACGTCAACGGGGGATCTCGAACACTGAAGCTTTCTTT.

At least ten counts were recorded for this clonotype. The V call is TRBV7-2, the J call TRBJ2-3; D gene unclear. Germline lookup yields CDR1 SGHTA and CDR2 FQGNSA. This CDR3 comprises 14 residues. Trimming stripped 6 bases from V and 3 bases from J, with 13 bases between. The CDR3 sequence: CASSLGVDTDTQYF. Here the CDR3 DNA reads TGTGCCAGCAGTCTTGGAGTGGATACAGATACGCAGTATTTT.

The J gene is TRBJ2-7, the V gene TRBV20-1; 11 positions match TRBD1. Germline V gene data show CDR1 as DFQATT and CDR2 as SNEGSKA (reference sequence). The V gene end was trimmed by 4 bases and the J gene end by 4 bases; junction bases not matched to a gene: 6. This CDR3 region has 14 residues. The CDR3 reads CSATDRGRLYEQYF. In nucleotides, the CDR3 is TGCAGTGCTACGGACAGGGGGCGCCTTTACGAGCAGTACTTC.

This clonotype was counted a few times. The V gene is TRBV19, the J gene TRBJ2-7, with D perhaps TRBD2 (5 bases). Germline V gene data show CDR1 as LNHDA and CDR2 as SQIVND (reference sequence). The V gene lost 7 bases and the J gene lost 6 bases, with 10 bases spanning the gap. This CDR3 has 11 residues. The CDR3 protein is CASTRGSEQYF. CDR3 coding DNA: TGTGCCAGTACCCGAGGGTCCGAGCAGTACTTC. The full variable domain, rest sourced from reference TRBV19 and TRBJ2-7, is DGGITQSPKYLFRKEGQNVTLSCEQNLNHDAMYWYRQDPGQGLRLIYYSQIVNDFQKGDIAEGYSVSREKKESFPLTVTSAQKNPTAFYLCASTRGSEQYFGPGTRLTVT.

This clonotype has ten or more counts. The chain employs TRBV2 and TRBJ2-1; 7 bases match TRBD2. The CDR3 loop spans 13 amino acids. The germline V gene has CDR1 SNHLY and CDR2 FYNNEI. The V and J ends lost 6 bases and 7 bases, in that order; junction bases with no gene match: 6. This chain's CDR3 is CASSLGLSNEQFF. The CDR3 DNA sequence: TGTGCCAGCAGCCTGGGACTATCAAATGAGCAGTTCTTC.

In this sample, this clonotype turned up many times. This chain joins TRBV7-2 and TRBJ2-3; D perhaps matches TRBD2 (6 bases). Germline values: CDR1 SGHTA, CDR2 FQGNSA. V was clipped by 0 bases and J by 2 bases, with 9 bases between them. There are 15 residues in the CDR3. The CDR3, as DNA: TGTGCCAGCAGCTTAGCAGGGACTGCCACAGATACGCAGTATTTT. It translates to CASSLAGTATDTQYF.

This clonotype has at least ten counts. The chain has TRBV3-1 and TRBJ1-1; TRBD1 might be the D (6 bases). Trimming stripped 9 bases from V and 1 base from J, with 18 bases between. This CDR3 region has 15 residues. Germline V gene lookup returns CDR1 LGHDT and CDR2 YNNKEL (reference sequence). The CDR3 is CASKRETGRNTEAFF. The CDR3 DNA sequence: TGTGCCAGTAAACGGGAAACAGGGAGGAACACTGAAGCTTTCTTT.